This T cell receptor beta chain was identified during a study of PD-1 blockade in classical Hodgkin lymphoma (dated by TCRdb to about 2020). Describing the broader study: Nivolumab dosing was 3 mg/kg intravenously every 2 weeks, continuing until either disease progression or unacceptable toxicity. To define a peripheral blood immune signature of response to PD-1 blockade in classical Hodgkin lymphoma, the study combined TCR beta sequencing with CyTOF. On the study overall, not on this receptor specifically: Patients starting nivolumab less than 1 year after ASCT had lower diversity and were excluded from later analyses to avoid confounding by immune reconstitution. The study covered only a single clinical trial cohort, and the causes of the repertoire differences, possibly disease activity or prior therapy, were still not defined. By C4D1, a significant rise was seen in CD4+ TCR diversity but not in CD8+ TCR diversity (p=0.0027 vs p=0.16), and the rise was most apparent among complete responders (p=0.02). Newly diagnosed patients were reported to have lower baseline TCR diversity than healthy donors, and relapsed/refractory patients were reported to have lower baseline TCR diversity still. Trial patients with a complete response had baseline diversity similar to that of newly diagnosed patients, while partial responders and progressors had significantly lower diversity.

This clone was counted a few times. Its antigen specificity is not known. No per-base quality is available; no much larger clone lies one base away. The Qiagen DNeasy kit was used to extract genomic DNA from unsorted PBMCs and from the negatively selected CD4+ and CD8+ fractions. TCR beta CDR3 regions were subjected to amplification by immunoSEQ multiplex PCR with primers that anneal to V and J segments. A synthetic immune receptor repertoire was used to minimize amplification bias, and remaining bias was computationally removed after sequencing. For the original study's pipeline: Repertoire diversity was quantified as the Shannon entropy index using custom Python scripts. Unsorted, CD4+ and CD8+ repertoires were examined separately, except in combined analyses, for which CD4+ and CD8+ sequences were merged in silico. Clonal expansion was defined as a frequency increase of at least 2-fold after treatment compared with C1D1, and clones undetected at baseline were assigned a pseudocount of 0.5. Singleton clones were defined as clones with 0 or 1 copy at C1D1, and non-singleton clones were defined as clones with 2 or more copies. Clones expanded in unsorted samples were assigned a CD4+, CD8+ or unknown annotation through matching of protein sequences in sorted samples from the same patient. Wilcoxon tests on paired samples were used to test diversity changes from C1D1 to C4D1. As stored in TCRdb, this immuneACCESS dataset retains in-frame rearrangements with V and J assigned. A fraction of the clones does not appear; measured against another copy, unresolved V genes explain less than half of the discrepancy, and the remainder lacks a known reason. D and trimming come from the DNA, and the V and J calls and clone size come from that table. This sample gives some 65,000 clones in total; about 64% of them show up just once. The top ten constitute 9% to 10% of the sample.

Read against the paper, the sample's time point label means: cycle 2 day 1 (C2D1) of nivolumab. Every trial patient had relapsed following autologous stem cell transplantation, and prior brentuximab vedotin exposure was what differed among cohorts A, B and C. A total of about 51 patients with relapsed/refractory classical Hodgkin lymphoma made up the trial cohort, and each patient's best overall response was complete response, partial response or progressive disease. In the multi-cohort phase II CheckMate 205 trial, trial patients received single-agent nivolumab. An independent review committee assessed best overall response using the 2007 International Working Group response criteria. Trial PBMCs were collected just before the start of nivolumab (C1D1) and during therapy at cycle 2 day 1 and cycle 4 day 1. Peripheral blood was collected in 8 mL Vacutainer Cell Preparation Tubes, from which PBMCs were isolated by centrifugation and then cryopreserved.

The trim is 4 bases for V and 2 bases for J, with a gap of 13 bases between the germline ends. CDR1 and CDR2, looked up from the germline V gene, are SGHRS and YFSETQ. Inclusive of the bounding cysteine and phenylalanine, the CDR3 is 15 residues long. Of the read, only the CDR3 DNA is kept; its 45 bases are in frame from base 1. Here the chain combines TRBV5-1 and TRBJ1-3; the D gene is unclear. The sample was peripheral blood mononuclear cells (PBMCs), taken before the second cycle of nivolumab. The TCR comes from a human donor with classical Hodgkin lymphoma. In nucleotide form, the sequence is TGCGCCAGCAGCATGAATAACCAAGCTGGAAACACCATATATTTT. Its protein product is CASSMNNQAGNTIYF. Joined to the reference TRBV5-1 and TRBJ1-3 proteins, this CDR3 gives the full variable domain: KAGVTQTPRYLIKTRGQQVTLSCSPISGHRSVSWYQQTPGQGLQFLFEYFSETQRNKGNFPGRFSGRQFSNSRSEMNVSTLELGDSALYLCASSMNNQAGNTIYFGEGSWLTVV.